Sequencing of this TCR beta chain was carried out in a study of shared clonotypes between healthy human individuals. Whole-study context: A donor's plate count was three for CD4 naive and three for CD4 memory; CD8 naive had two and CD8 memory one.

Sequencing was performed with immunoSEQ multiplex PCR; in TCRdb, only in-frame clones are kept and a portion is missing. The data hold about 960,000 clones, with about three quarters observed a single time. This clonotype was obtained from a man aged 18 to 35 in good health. The sequencing input was memory CD4+ T cells sorted from blood. Subset meaning: CD45RA-negative fraction.

The CDR3 DNA reads as TGTGCCAGCAGCCCAAATCGGGGGCGGGGGCAGTACTTC. Protein product: CASSPNRGRGQYF. The chain links TRBV21-1 to TRBJ2-7. TRBV21-1 counts as a pseudogene. CDR3 length: 13 amino acids.